This T cell receptor (beta chain) was captured by sequencing in a study of OX40 agonist ivuxolimab in advanced cancers. The study's findings and limits: In the 0.1 to 3.0 mg/kg range, CD4+ and CD8+ blood T cells had expanded clonally by week 6.

Sequencing used immunoSEQ multiplex PCR; TCRdb keeps in-frame clones, though not all of them. The profile covers about 48,000 clones, with 70% to 80% appearing a single time and about 2.1% taken by the ten largest. Turning to this clone: The antigen is unknown.

Per the germline V gene, CDR1 is KGHSH and CDR2 is LQKENI. This CDR3 has 16 amino acids. V was clipped by 3 bases and J by 0 bases; unmatched bases: 6. The rearrangement joins TRBV18 to TRBJ1-1; 8 bases map to TRBD1. The source is an adult with an advanced solid tumor such as melanoma, head and neck, liver or kidney cancer. Sequenced material: CD4+ or CD8+ T cells sorted from blood, taken in a trial of the OX40 agonist ivuxolimab. The DNA for the CDR3 is TGTGCCAGCTCACCGGGGACAGGAGGTATGAACACTGAAGCTTTCTTT. Amino acids: CASSPGTGGMNTEAFF.